The 32 T cell receptor beta chains in this list originate from one sample, sequenced in a study of PD-L1 blockade in urothelial cancer. Time point described: peripheral blood 6 weeks after treatment start. Here immunoSEQ multiplex PCR was the method, and the copy in TCRdb shows in-frame clones only, minus some. In the table there are tens of thousands of clones, under 95% of which are singletons. This specimen consisted of PBMCs, obtained around atezolizumab (anti-PD-L1) treatment. The receptors shown here come from a man in his sixties or seventies with urothelial cancer.

The chain uses TRBV5-6 and TRBJ2-2, with 8 bases aligning to TRBD2. V gave up 6 bases and J gave up 5 bases; unmatched junction bases: 18. Germline V gene sequence: CDR1 SGHDT, CDR2 YYEEEE. The CDR3 spans 18 residues. The CDR3 is CASTTWGGGRTLTGELFF. The CDR3 DNA reads as TGTGCCAGCACCACCTGGGGCGGCGGGAGGACTTTGACCGGGGAGCTGTTTTTT. The variable domain in full, with the rest retrieved from reference TRBV5-6 and TRBJ2-2, is DAGVTQSPTHLIKTRGQQVTLRCSPKSGHDTVSWYQQALGQGPQFIFQYYEEEERQRGNFPDRFSGHQFPNYSSELNVNALLLGDSALYLCASTTWGGGRTLTGELFFGEGSRLTVL.

V gene TRBV9 combines with J gene TRBJ2-3; 7 bases match TRBD2. CDR3 length: 15 amino acids. Germline V gene data show CDR1 as SGDLS and CDR2 as YYNGEE. The V segment lost 3 bases and the J segment 0 bases; nucleotides outside the gene matches: 4. For the CDR3, the DNA is TGTGCCAGCAGCGGAGGGACTACTAGCACAGATACGCAGTATTTT. Residues: CASSGGTTSTDTQYF.

The genes are TRBV5-1 and TRBJ2-1; TRBD2 is a possible D gene (6 bases). The CDR3 contains 16 residues. The V and J ends lost 4 bases and 2 bases respectively, with 16 bases between them. CDR1 is SGHRS and CDR2 is YFSETQ in the germline V gene. CDR3 loop: CASSPGVGGPYNEQFF. The CDR3 DNA reads TGCGCCAGCAGCCCGGGGGTCGGAGGGCCCTACAATGAGCAGTTCTTC.

The chain is built from TRBV2 and TRBJ1-5; TRBD1 aligns across 8 bases. CDR1 is SNHLY, CDR2 FYNNEI, per germline. V lost 7 bases and J lost 1; bases outside the gene matches: 3. The CDR3 totals 14 residues. The CDR3 sequence is CASKDRVSNQPQHF. The DNA for the CDR3 is TGTGCCAGCAAGGACAGGGTAAGCAATCAGCCCCAGCATTTT.

This chain connects TRBV7-3 to TRBJ2-1, with 12 bases identical to TRBD2. The CDR3 loop spans 18 amino acids. Germline loops: CDR1 SGHTA, CDR2 FQGTGA. The trim removed 2 bases at V and 7 bases at J, leaving 12 bases unmatched. CDR3 residues: CASSLLAGGAKSINEQFF. CDR3 nucleotide sequence: TGTGCCAGCAGCTTACTAGCGGGAGGGGCGAAATCAATTAATGAGCAGTTCTTC.

The chain combines TRBV7-2 with TRBJ2-4; 10 bases line up with TRBD1. The CDR3 has 21 amino acids. Losses at the gene ends were 0 bases for V and 2 bases for J; bases not matched to a gene: 16. The germline CDR1 and CDR2 sequences are SGHTA and FQGNSA. This chain's CDR3 is CASSLARQGATSVITKNIQYF. The CDR3, as DNA: TGTGCCAGCAGCTTAGCCAGACAGGGGGCAACTAGCGTTATAACCAAAAACATTCAGTACTTC. Looking up the rest from reference TRBV7-2 and TRBJ2-4 gives the full variable domain: GAGVSQSPSNKVTEKGKDVELRCDPISGHTALYWYRQSLGQGLEFLIYFQGNSAPDKSGLPSDRFSAERTGGSVSTLTIQRTQQEDSAVYLCASSLARQGATSVITKNIQYFGAGTRLSVL.

This clone was found a few times. The chain recombines TRBV4-1 with TRBJ1-2; possibly TRBD1 for D (6 bases). The length of the CDR3 is 15 residues. CDR1 is MGHRA, CDR2 YSYEKL, per germline. V was cut by 1 base and J by 1 base, with 10 bases left in between. Written as DNA, the CDR3 is TGCGCCAGCAGCCAAGGGACAGACATTAACTATGGCTACACCTTC. It specifies CASSQGTDINYGYTF.

The chain couples TRBV18 to TRBJ1-5; D might be TRBD1 (5 bases). The V end was cut by 9 bases, the J end by 4 bases, with 16 bases between. Germline CDR1 and CDR2: KGHSH and LQKENI. CDR3 size: 14 residues. The DNA for the CDR3 is TGTGCCAGTTGGAGCGGGACTCTAAATCAGCCCCAGCATTTT. Its translation: CASWSGTLNQPQHF.

The chain couples TRBV29-1 to TRBJ2-7; a possible D gene is TRBD1 (5 bases). CDR3 length: 12 amino acids. CDR1 is SQVTM and CDR2 is ANQGSEA in the germline V gene. V was trimmed by 0 bases and J by 4 bases, leaving 7 bases between them. The CDR3 here is CSVEDPGYEQYF. CDR3 nucleotide sequence: TGCAGCGTTGAAGATCCAGGGTACGAGCAGTACTTC.

The chain couples TRBV27 to TRBJ2-2, with 8 nucleotides matching TRBD1. After removal of 2 bases from V and 5 bases from J, the junction contained 16 bases not matched to a gene. Germline V gene lookup returns CDR1 MNHEY and CDR2 SMNVEV (reference sequence). The CDR3 contains 19 residues. CDR3 sequence reads: CASSLRSPHQGAVTGELFF. The CDR3 region has the DNA TGTGCCAGCAGTTTACGGTCCCCTCACCAGGGGGCGGTAACCGGGGAGCTGTTTTTT.

V gene TRBV19 combines with J gene TRBJ2-1; 8 nucleotides match TRBD2. V was pared by 1 base and J by 4 bases, with 3 bases of the junction left unmatched. This CDR3 region has 15 residues. Germline V gene lookup returns CDR1 LNHDA and CDR2 SQIVND (reference sequence). For the CDR3, the DNA is TGTGCCAGTAGTATAGGCGGGAGGCATTACAATGAGCAGTTCTTC. Translated, it gives CASSIGGRHYNEQFF. Complete variable domain (other parts from reference TRBV19 and TRBJ2-1): DGGITQSPKYLFRKEGQNVTLSCEQNLNHDAMYWYRQDPGQGLRLIYYSQIVNDFQKGDIAEGYSVSREKKESFPLTVTSAQKNPTAFYLCASSIGGRHYNEQFFGPGTRLTVL.

CDR3: CASILQEVQETQYF. In DNA form, the CDR3 reads TGTGCCAGCATCCTGCAGGAAGTCCAAGAGACCCAGTACTTC. The chain carries TRBV2 and TRBJ2-5; D not resolved. Germline V gives CDR1 SNHLY, CDR2 FYNNEI. V lost 7 bases to trimming and J lost 1 base, with 13 bases between them. This CDR3 is built from 14 residues. Supplemented by reference TRBV2 and TRBJ2-5, the full variable domain reads EPEVTQTPSHQVTQMGQEVILRCVPISNHLYFYWYRQILGQKVEFLVSFYNNEISEKSEIFDDQFSVERPDGSNFTLKIRSTKLEDSAMYFCASILQEVQETQYFGPGTRLLVL.

The CDR3 protein is CASSKGGDNEQFF. The CDR3 DNA reads as TGCGCCAGCAGTAAAGGGGGGGACAATGAGCAGTTCTTC. The chain recombines TRBV5-1 with TRBJ2-1; tentatively, D is TRBD2 (7 bases). Germline V lookup: CDR1 SGHRS, CDR2 YFSETQ. The ends were cut back, 5 bases at V and 5 bases at J, with 11 bases in the middle. The CDR3 extends over 13 amino acids.

This chain uses TRBV29-1 with TRBJ1-4; TRBD1 is a possible D gene (6 bases). The CDR3 runs to 13 residues. V lost 4 bases, J lost 8 bases, and 14 bases lay in between. The germline V gene encodes CDR1 SQVTM and CDR2 ANQGSEA. CDR3 sequence reads: CSVADRSREKLFF. The CDR3 DNA reads TGCAGCGTTGCGGACAGAAGCAGAGAAAAACTGTTTTTT. The variable domain in full, completed from reference TRBV29-1 and TRBJ1-4, reads SAVISQKPSRDICQRGTSLTIQCQVDSQVTMMFWYRQQPGQSLTLIATANQGSEATYESGFVIDKFPISRPNLTFSTLTVSNMSPEDSSIYLCSVADRSREKLFFGSGTQLSVL.

The V call is TRBV19, the J call TRBJ2-7, with 7 bases identical to TRBD2. This CDR3 has 14 residues. The V segment lost 5 bases and the J segment 4 bases; nucleotides outside the gene matches: 8. From germline, CDR1 is LNHDA and CDR2 SQIVND (reference sequence). The CDR3 spells CASSDGGSLYEQYF. CDR3 nucleotides: TGTGCCAGTAGTGACGGCGGGAGTCTATACGAGCAGTACTTC.

The chain is built from TRBV28 and TRBJ2-7; 11 nucleotides align to TRBD1. This CDR3 has 16 residues. The germline V gene has CDR1 MDHEN and CDR2 SYDVKM. Trimming took 1 base from V and 5 from J; bases not matched to a gene: 7. CDR3 DNA sequence: TGTGCCAGCAGTTTATTCGTGGGACAGGGGGGTAACGAGCAGTACTTC. Amino acids: CASSLFVGQGGNEQYF.

The rearrangement links TRBV9 to TRBJ2-1, with 7 bases aligning to TRBD2. Germline assignment: CDR1 SGDLS and CDR2 YYNGEE. The trim removed 0 bases at V and 2 bases at J, leaving 5 bases unmatched. The CDR3 has 16 amino acids. The CDR3 nucleotides read TGTGCCAGCAGCGTAGATGCGGGAGAGCCCTACAATGAGCAGTTCTTC. Translating gives CASSVDAGEPYNEQFF.

V gene TRBV10-3 combines with J gene TRBJ1-3; the D gene is possibly TRBD1 (5 bases). Germline CDR1 ENHRY, CDR2 SYGVKD. Trimming cost V 6 bases and J 0 bases, with 12 bases left between them. The CDR3 is made up of 15 amino acids. CDR3 DNA sequence: TGTGCCATCAGGCCGGGACTGGACTCTGGAAACACCATATATTTT. It specifies CAIRPGLDSGNTIYF.

The V and J genes are TRBV6-1 and TRBJ1-4; D unclear. CDR1 is MNHNS, CDR2 SASEGT, per germline. This CDR3 has 13 amino acids. V was trimmed by 4 bases and J by 6 bases, leaving 9 bases between them. CDR3 sequence (DNA): TGTGCCAGCAGTGCCCGACGGGATGAAAAACTGTTTTTT. It yields the protein CASSARRDEKLFF.

The chain uses TRBV5-4 and TRBJ1-1; D is possibly TRBD1 (5 bases). Germline V lookup: CDR1 SGHNT, CDR2 YYREEE (reference sequence). Trimming took 5 bases from V and 2 from J, leaving 16 bases between them. This CDR3 is built from 15 residues. The CDR3 is CASSSVEGINTEAFF. The CDR3 DNA reads TGTGCCAGCAGTTCCGTGGAGGGGATAAACACTGAAGCTTTCTTT.

On this clone itself: The junction differs from germline at one of its ends, possibly a read error. The genes are TRBV5-1 and TRBJ2-3; TRBD2 aligns across 7 bases. The CDR3 consists of 16 residues. The germline V gene has CDR1 SGHRS and CDR2 YFSETQ. The CDR3 DNA sequence: TGCGCCAGCAGCAGATCGGGCGGGAGAAGCAGAGATACGCAGTATTTT. Translation: CASSRSGGRSRDTQYF.

This clone has a handful of counts. The CDR3, as DNA: TGTGCCAGCAGTCTAGGGACAGGGTATGGAGAAAAACTGTTTTTT. It specifies CASSLGTGYGEKLFF. The chain carries TRBV28 and TRBJ1-4, with 9 bases fitting TRBD1. The trim removed 5 bases at V and 8 bases at J, leaving 9 bases unmatched. The germline V gene encodes CDR1 MDHEN and CDR2 SYDVKM. This CDR3 is built from 15 residues.

In its sample, this clone was seen once. V usage is TRBV5-6 and J usage is TRBJ2-1; no firm D call. The V end lost 1 base, the J end lost 8 bases, and 4 bases lay between the germline ends. Germline values: CDR1 SGHDT, CDR2 YYEEEE. This CDR3 is built from 11 residues. The CDR3 DNA is TGTGCCAGCAGCTTGTTCTATGAGCAGTTCTTC. This translates into CASSLFYEQFF. Complete variable domain (other parts from reference TRBV5-6 and TRBJ2-1): DAGVTQSPTHLIKTRGQQVTLRCSPKSGHDTVSWYQQALGQGPQFIFQYYEEEERQRGNFPDRFSGHQFPNYSSELNVNALLLGDSALYLCASSLFYEQFFGPGTRLTVL.

The J gene is TRBJ2-5, the V gene TRBV7-6, with D maybe TRBD1 (6 bases). The V and J ends lost 1 base and 3 bases respectively, with 18 bases between them. The CDR3 spans 17 residues. Germline CDR1 reads SGHVS; CDR2 reads FNYEAQ. The CDR3 DNA sequence: TGTGCCAGCAGCTTAGATGTATTCGGGGCAGGGGAAGAGACCCAGTACTTC. This gives the protein CASSLDVFGAGEETQYF.

V and J are TRBV28 and TRBJ1-5, with 11 bases identical to TRBD1. This CDR3 is built from 16 residues. The trim removed 3 bases at V and 7 bases at J, leaving 8 bases unmatched. Germline values: CDR1 MDHEN, CDR2 SYDVKM. CDR3 DNA: TGTGCCAGCAGTTTCCCCGGACAGGGGGCGATCCAGCCCCAGCATTTT. Its protein is CASSFPGQGAIQPQHF.

The rearrangement joins TRBV7-2 to TRBJ2-7; unclear D gene. The V gene's germline CDR1 is SGHTA and CDR2 FQGNSA. With 5 bases removed from V and 2 bases from J, the gap between germline ends came to 10 bases. This CDR3 region has 13 residues. Here the CDR3 DNA reads TGTGCCAGCAGCCGAAGCTCCACCTACGAGCAGTACTTC. Translated, it gives CASSRSSTYEQYF.

This clone was picked up a small number of times. V gene TRBV29-1 combines with J gene TRBJ2-1, with a weak D call TRBD2 (5 bases). The length of the CDR3 is 12 residues. Germline-derived CDR1 and CDR2 are SQVTM and ANQGSEA. The ends were cut back, 4 bases at V and 10 bases at J, with 14 bases in the middle. CDR3 sequence reads: CSVGPSNIEQFF. CDR3 nucleotides: TGCAGCGTTGGCCCTAGCAACATAGAGCAGTTCTTC.

The chain's CDR3 is CSAIRQGQQFF. The CDR3 DNA is TGCAGTGCTATTCGACAGGGTCAGCAGTTCTTC. The chain carries TRBV20-1 and TRBJ2-1; 7 positions agree with TRBD1. The CDR3 length is 11 residues. The germline gives CDR1 DFQATT, CDR2 SNEGSKA (reference sequence). V lost 4 bases, J lost 11 bases, and 5 bases stayed unmatched.

The genes are TRBV6-1 and TRBJ1-5; D is ambiguous. Germline CDR1 is MNHNS and CDR2 is SASEGT. Trimming removed 1 base at V and 3 bases at J, with 7 bases between. CDR3 length: 14 residues. This chain's CDR3 is CASSEGHSNQPQHF. The CDR3 coding sequence is TGTGCCAGCAGTGAAGGGCATTCCAATCAGCCCCAGCATTTT.

The CDR3 region has the DNA TGTGCCAGCAGCTTACCTAGACAGGGAATCCAGGAGGAAAAACTGTTTTTT. As protein: CASSLPRQGIQEEKLFF. The chain has TRBV7-8 and TRBJ1-4; 7 nucleotides line up with TRBD1. The germline gives CDR1 SGHVS, CDR2 FQNEAQ. The ends lost 2 bases at V and 8 bases at J; junction bases unmatched: 14. The CDR3 is made up of 17 amino acids.

V and J are TRBV18 and TRBJ2-4; D is unclear. This CDR3 region has 15 residues. Germline values: CDR1 KGHSH, CDR2 LQKENI. Trimming removed 0 bases from V and 0 bases from J, with 6 bases in between. In DNA form, the CDR3 reads TGTGCCAGCTCACCACCCGCAGTAGCCAAAAACATTCAGTACTTC. Residues: CASSPPAVAKNIQYF.

The chain has TRBV11-1 and TRBJ2-5; possibly TRBD2 for D (5 bases). The CDR3 contains 15 residues. CDR1 SGHAT and CDR2 FQDESV come from the germline V gene (reference sequence). The V and J ends lost 1 base and 2 bases respectively, with 11 bases between them. Here the CDR3 reads CASSLGAERQETQYF. DNA for the CDR3: TGTGCCAGCAGCTTAGGAGCGGAGAGACAAGAGACCCAGTACTTC.